Following are 29 T cell receptor beta chains from one sample sequenced in a study of blood T cell repertoires in COVID-19. Sequenced by immunoSEQ multiplex PCR; TCRdb stores in-frame clones only, minus some. The top ten clones hold under 3% of a sample with hundreds of thousands of clones, roughly 80% of them seen once. Sequenced material: peripheral blood. Receptor source: an older woman with active or convalescent COVID-19.

A remark on this clone: A junction end diverges from the germline sequence, so it may reflect a read error. The chain carries TRBV27 and TRBJ2-7, with a possible D match to TRBD1 (6 bases). Germline-derived CDR1 and CDR2 are MNHEY and SMNVEV (reference sequence). CDR3 length: 14 amino acids. The CDR3 nucleotides read TGTGCCAGCAGCTTATCAGACAGGACCTACGAGCAGTACTTC. Its translation: CASSLSDRTYEQYF.

The genes are TRBV5-1 and TRBJ2-1, with TRBD2 matching over 10 bases. CDR3 size: 17 residues. Germline-derived CDR1 and CDR2 are SGHRS and YFSETQ. J gave up 9 bases and V 4 bases, and 16 bases lay outside the gene matches. The CDR3: CASSRRTSGSRGGEQFF. The CDR3 DNA sequence: TGCGCCAGCAGCCGAAGGACTAGCGGTTCCCGGGGGGGTGAGCAGTTCTTC.

The chain couples TRBV5-4 to TRBJ1-3, with D possibly being TRBD1 (6 bases). The CDR3 loop spans 14 amino acids. V was trimmed by 5 bases and J by 2 bases, leaving 11 bases between them. In germline, CDR1 is SGHNT, CDR2 YYREEE (reference sequence). CDR3 coding DNA: TGTGCCAGCAGGCAGGGGTTAACTGGAAACACCATATATTTT. This gives the protein CASRQGLTGNTIYF.

For the CDR3, the DNA is TGTGCCATCAGTCGGACAGGAGAGTACCAAGAGACCCAGTACTTC. Amino acids: CAISRTGEYQETQYF. This chain uses TRBV10-3 with TRBJ2-5, with 7 bases identical to TRBD1. V lost 5 bases and J lost 0; bases outside the gene matches: 6. The CDR3 sequence is 15 residues long. CDR1 and CDR2 from the germline V gene are ENHRY and SYGVKD.

V gene TRBV18 combines with J gene TRBJ2-7, with a possible D match to TRBD2 (6 bases). Germline CDR1 reads KGHSH; CDR2 reads LQKENI. This CDR3 spans 14 amino acids. Trimming removed 6 bases at V and 5 bases at J, with 17 bases between. The CDR3 protein is CASSRDQGGDEQYF. Written as DNA, the CDR3 is TGTGCCAGCTCCCGCGATCAAGGAGGGGACGAGCAGTACTTC. Supplemented by reference TRBV18 and TRBJ2-7, the full variable domain reads NAGVMQNPRHLVRRRGQEARLRCSPMKGHSHVYWYRQLPEEGLKFMVYLQKENIIDESGMPKERFSAEFPKEGPSILRIQQVVRGDSAAYFCASSRDQGGDEQYFGPGTRLTVT.

V usage is TRBV5-1 and J usage is TRBJ2-1; 9 bases agree with TRBD2. The V segment lost 2 bases and the J segment 0 bases; nucleotides outside the gene matches: 12. CDR3 length: 19 amino acids. Germline CDR1 reads SGHRS; CDR2 reads YFSETQ. The DNA for the CDR3 is TGCGCCAGCAGCTTCTCTAGCGGGACGCCCAGGGGCTCCTACAATGAGCAGTTCTTC. Protein: CASSFSSGTPRGSYNEQFF.

The chain joins TRBV5-1 to TRBJ2-5; a possible D gene is TRBD1 (5 bases). Trimming left V 2 bases short and J 2 bases short, with 13 bases between. The CDR3 totals 15 residues. From germline, CDR1 is SGHRS and CDR2 YFSETQ. The CDR3 coding sequence is TGCGCCAGCAGCTTTCAGGGTAGTTCTCAAGAGACCCAGTACTTC. Its protein product is CASSFQGSSQETQYF.

The chain joins TRBV10-3 to TRBJ1-5; tentative D call: TRBD1 (5 bases). Trimming removed 3 bases from V and 5 bases from J, with 11 bases in between. This CDR3 contains 14 residues. Germline V gene data show CDR1 as ENHRY and CDR2 as SYGVKD. CDR3 sequence reads: CAISDKGWDQPQHF. DNA for the CDR3: TGTGCCATCAGTGACAAGGGGTGGGATCAGCCCCAGCATTTT.

The rearrangement joins TRBV11-2 to TRBJ1-3; D call uncertain. In germline, CDR1 is SGHAT, CDR2 FQNNGV. V lost 4 bases and J lost 3, with 10 bases in between. The CDR3 has 14 amino acids. Here the CDR3 DNA reads TGTGCCAGCAGCTCCTCTACCCTTGGAAACACCATATATTTT. Translating it yields CASSSSTLGNTIYF.

The J gene is TRBJ1-5, the V gene TRBV2; tentative D call: TRBD1 (6 bases). CDR1 is SNHLY and CDR2 is FYNNEI in the germline V gene. Trimming shortened V by 8 bases and J by 6 bases, and 14 bases separated the two germline ends. The CDR3 spans 13 residues. In DNA form, the CDR3 reads TGTGCCAGCGCTGAACAGGGTGGTCAGCCCCAGCATTTT. This encodes CASAEQGGQPQHF.

J is TRBJ2-5 and V is TRBV7-9; 7 bases line up with TRBD1. Germline CDR1 and CDR2: SEHNR and FQNEAQ (reference sequence). Trimming took 5 bases from V and 1 from J; bases not matched to a gene: 1. The CDR3 totals 13 residues. The CDR3 reads CASSRDSQETQYF. CDR3 in DNA: TGTGCCAGCAGCCGGGACAGCCAAGAGACCCAGTACTTC.

This rearrangement joins TRBV7-2 to TRBJ2-1; no definite D call. CDR3 length: 14 residues. Germline V gene lookup returns CDR1 SGHTA and CDR2 FQGNSA. V was trimmed by 3 bases and J by 0 bases, leaving 6 bases between them. CDR3 region: CASSFVSSYNEQFF. CDR3 coding DNA: TGTGCCAGCAGCTTTGTCAGCTCCTACAATGAGCAGTTCTTC.

The chain joins TRBV18 to TRBJ1-6; 10 bases are shared with TRBD1. This CDR3 has 16 amino acids. CDR1 and CDR2 (germline): KGHSH, LQKENI. With 3 bases clipped from V and 9 bases from J, the junction kept 8 bases outside the gene matches. This CDR3 is CASSPTTGQGSSPLHF. The CDR3 DNA follows: TGTGCCAGCTCACCGACTACGGGACAGGGGAGTTCACCCCTCCACTTT. Filled out from reference TRBV18 and TRBJ1-6, the complete variable domain reads NAGVMQNPRHLVRRRGQEARLRCSPMKGHSHVYWYRQLPEEGLKFMVYLQKENIIDESGMPKERFSAEFPKEGPSILRIQQVVRGDSAAYFCASSPTTGQGSSPLHFGNGTRLTVT.

This rearrangement joins TRBV6-5 to TRBJ2-7; a possible D gene is TRBD2 (5 bases). V was cut by 5 bases and J by 0 bases, with 11 bases left in between. The CDR3 is made up of 14 amino acids. The germline V gene encodes CDR1 MNHEY and CDR2 SVGAGI. CDR3 amino acids: CASSPLDFSYEQYF. CDR3 bases: TGTGCCAGCAGTCCCTTGGACTTCTCCTACGAGCAGTACTTC.

This chain connects TRBV6-4 to TRBJ2-7; TRBD1 matches at 7 bases. The germline gives CDR1 MRHNA, CDR2 SNTAGT. Unmatched junction bases numbered 2, after V lost 2 bases and J lost 1 base. The CDR3 has 14 residues. CDR3 coding DNA: TGTGCCAGCAGTGACGGGGACAGATCCTACGAGCAGTACTTC. The encoded protein is CASSDGDRSYEQYF.

The V and J genes are TRBV19 and TRBJ1-1; no firm D call. Trimming shortened V by 3 bases and J by 7 bases, and 9 bases separated the two germline ends. The CDR3 totals 12 residues. Germline V gene sequence: CDR1 LNHDA, CDR2 SQIVND (reference sequence). The CDR3 sequence: CASSIGRGEAFF. The CDR3 DNA reads TGTGCCAGTAGTATCGGCCGGGGTGAAGCTTTCTTT.

The chain employs TRBV6-5 and TRBJ1-6, with a weak D call TRBD1 (6 bases). The germline V gene has CDR1 MNHEY and CDR2 SVGAGI. This CDR3 has 14 residues. V was cut by 6 bases and J by 7 bases, with 13 bases left in between. The CDR3 sequence: CASSSRDKNSPLHF. CDR3 in DNA: TGTGCCAGCAGCAGCCGGGACAAGAATTCACCCCTCCACTTT.

The V gene is TRBV6-1, the J gene TRBJ1-1; D is unclear. Germline CDR1 is MNHNS and CDR2 is SASEGT. V lost 3 bases, J lost 7 bases, and 6 bases lay in between. This CDR3 has 11 amino acids. The CDR3 DNA reads TGTGCCAGCAGTGAGCAACTTGAAGCTTTCTTT. Translating gives CASSEQLEAFF.

This clone was recorded a few times. This chain connects TRBV5-1 to TRBJ1-2, with D perhaps TRBD1 (6 bases). This CDR3 comprises 22 residues. Between the trimmed V and J ends, which lost 4 bases and 5 bases, there was a span of 39 bases. Germline V lookup: CDR1 SGHRS, CDR2 YFSETQ. The CDR3 region is CASSPDVLATGTRMGWRYGYTF. The CDR3 DNA follows: TGCGCCAGCAGCCCCGACGTCTTGGCTACCGGGACAAGGATGGGATGGAGGTATGGCTACACCTTC.

This clone was detected many times. The chain carries TRBV11-2 and TRBJ1-2; D uncertain. The V end was cut by 0 bases, the J end by 0 bases, with 8 bases between. The CDR3 sequence is 15 residues long. Germline V lookup: CDR1 SGHAT, CDR2 FQNNGV. This chain's CDR3 is CASSLELGANYGYTF. CDR3 in DNA: TGTGCCAGCAGCTTAGAGTTAGGAGCTAACTATGGCTACACCTTC.

This clone was observed a single time. The J gene is TRBJ1-4, the V gene TRBV5-1, with D tentatively TRBD1 (5 bases). The V end lost 1 base, the J end lost 8 bases, and 12 bases lay between the germline ends. This CDR3 contains 14 residues. Germline assignment: CDR1 SGHRS and CDR2 YFSETQ. The CDR3 DNA sequence: TGCGCCAGCAGCTTGTCAGGGATGGACGAAAAACTGTTTTTT. As protein: CASSLSGMDEKLFF.

J is TRBJ2-1 and V is TRBV11-3; 13 bases agree with TRBD2. V lost 5 bases to trimming and J lost 6 bases; unmatched junction nucleotides: 4. The CDR3 extends over 15 amino acids. Germline CDR1 SGHNT, CDR2 YENEEA. CDR3 protein: CASSRLAGGANEQFF. CDR3 sequence (DNA): TGTGCCAGCAGCCGACTAGCGGGGGGAGCCAATGAGCAGTTCTTC.

The chain carries TRBV5-4 and TRBJ2-5, with TRBD2 identical over 12 bases. Germline V CDR1 and CDR2: SGHNT, YYREEE (reference sequence). The trim removed 3 bases at V and 1 base at J, leaving 4 bases unmatched. This CDR3 spans 16 amino acids. In DNA form, the CDR3 reads TGTGCCAGCAGCTCTGCGGGACTAGCGGGCCAAGAGACCCAGTACTTC. Protein sequence: CASSSAGLAGQETQYF.

The rearrangement uses TRBV3-1 (or the pseudogene TRBV3-2) and TRBJ1-6, with a possible D match to TRBD1 (6 bases). Per germline, CDR1 LGHDT and CDR2 YNNKEL (reference sequence). V shed 4 bases and J shed 10 bases, with 23 bases lying between them. This CDR3 comprises 17 residues. CDR3 nucleotide sequence: TGTGCCAGCAGCCCCCCCTTTTGGGCTGGGGGCTACTCACCCCTCCACTTT. It translates to CASSPPFWAGGYSPLHF.

The chain has TRBV30 and TRBJ1-6, with a tentative D call TRBD1 (5 bases). V shed 8 bases and J shed 5 bases, with 22 bases lying between them. The germline V gene encodes CDR1 GTSNPN and CDR2 SVGIG (reference sequence). The CDR3 length is 16 residues. The CDR3 DNA sequence: TGTGCCGGCAGTCGGGGGTACCTAGGGGATAATTCACCCCTCCACTTT. Translating gives CAGSRGYLGDNSPLHF. Together with reference TRBV30 and TRBJ1-6, the CDR3 gives the full variable domain: SQTIHQWPATLVQPVGSPLSLECTVEGTSNPNLYWYRQAAGRGLQLLFYSVGIGQISSEVPQNLSASRPQDRQFILSSKKLLLSDSGFYLCAGSRGYLGDNSPLHFGNGTRLTVT.

The V call is TRBV7-2, the J call TRBJ2-3; D possibly corresponds to TRBD2 (6 bases). The CDR3 loop spans 17 amino acids. Trimming stripped 5 bases from V and 3 bases from J, with 21 bases between. The germline gives CDR1 SGHTA, CDR2 FQGNSA. Here the CDR3 DNA reads TGTGCCAGCAGCCAGGTTGGGGGTAGAGGGAGGACAGATACGCAGTATTTT. It codes for CASSQVGGRGRTDTQYF.

V is TRBV5-1 and J is TRBJ2-7; 7 bases match TRBD1. CDR1 and CDR2 from the germline V gene are SGHRS and YFSETQ. V lost 4 bases, J lost 1 base, and 5 bases stayed unmatched. The CDR3 spans 14 residues. CDR3 protein: CASSAGTESYEQYF. The CDR3 DNA follows: TGCGCCAGCAGCGCCGGGACAGAGTCCTACGAGCAGTACTTC.

V gene TRBV28 combines with J gene TRBJ2-5, with D possibly TRBD1 on 6 matching bases. CDR1 is MDHEN, CDR2 SYDVKM, per germline. V was shortened by 2 bases and J by 5 bases, with 9 bases between the two germline ends. The CDR3 runs to 13 residues. The CDR3: CASSLQGIETQYF. CDR3 DNA sequence: TGTGCCAGCAGTTTACAGGGGATCGAGACCCAGTACTTC. The full variable domain, in which reference TRBV28 and TRBJ2-5 provide the parts outside the CDR3, is DVKVTQSSRYLVKRTGEKVFLECVQDMDHENMFWYRQDPGLGLRLIYFSYDVKMKEKGDIPEGYSVSREKKERFSLILESASTNQTSMYLCASSLQGIETQYFGPGTRLLVL.

The genes are TRBV6-5 and TRBJ1-2; the match to TRBD1 covers 7 bases. The CDR3 runs 12 residues. Germline CDR1 MNHEY, CDR2 SVGAGI. The J segment lost 7 bases and the V segment lost 6 bases, leaving 5 bases of the junction unmatched. The CDR3 DNA reads TGTGCCAGCAGACAAACAGGGGTTGGCTACACCTTC. Encoded protein: CASRQTGVGYTF.